The clone carrying this TCR beta chain showed up just a few times. What it binds is not known. The sample comes from a study of CD4 T cells in relation to SARS-CoV-2 and coronaviruses. Study background: Shared crossreactive spike epitopes were mapped to their HLA restriction. Study-wide points: Samples before the pandemic and after infection were not matched within any donor. In approximately 71% of donors, memory CD4+ clonotypes crossrecognized SARS-CoV-2 and at least one common cold coronavirus spike. Memory recall responses, not primary responses primed in culture, are what the assay detects.

The table came from immunoSEQ multiplex PCR; TCRdb's copy has only in-frame clones and leaves some out. The sample shows approximately 70,000 clones, 85% to 95% of them seen only once. The unexposed donors gave CD4+ T cells in about 2011-2018, prior to COVID-19. The V end lost 2 bases, the J end lost 3 bases, and 10 bases lay between the germline ends. The CDR3 consists of 14 residues. CDR1 and CDR2 from the germline V gene are MGHDK and SYGVNS. The chain is built from TRBV25-1 and TRBJ1-1; D is perhaps TRBD1 (6 bases). Sequenced sample: naive CD4+ T cells from PBMCs. Subset reported: naive CD4+ T cells isolated by negative enrichment. The receptor was derived from a human donor in good health. The CDR3 sequence: CASSERAGDTEAFF. The CDR3, as DNA: TGTGCCAGCAGTGAAAGGGCAGGGGACACTGAAGCTTTCTTT.